This paragraph reports one TCR beta chain. Sequencing used immunoSEQ multiplex PCR; TCRdb keeps in-frame clones, though not all of them. The sample holds about 25,000 clones; 87% are singletons and the top ten take around 10%. V was shortened by 3 bases and J by 2 bases, with 10 bases between the two germline ends. Germline CDR1 KGHSH, CDR2 LQKENI. This CDR3 is built from 14 residues. The data are from a study of blood T cell repertoires in COVID-19. This chain connects TRBV18 to TRBJ2-5; D is possibly TRBD2 (6 bases). Sequenced material: peripheral blood. The sequence was obtained from a human donor with active COVID-19. The donor label of this sample is uncertain. CDR3 residues: CASSPGTAQETQYF. The CDR3 bases are TGTGCCAGCTCACCCGGGACTGCTCAAGAGACCCAGTACTTC. Supplemented by reference TRBV18 and TRBJ2-5, the full variable domain reads NAGVMQNPRHLVRRRGQEARLRCSPMKGHSHVYWYRQLPEEGLKFMVYLQKENIIDESGMPKERFSAEFPKEGPSILRIQQVVRGDSAAYFCASSPGTAQETQYFGPGTRLLVL.